Here is one T cell receptor beta chain with its context. Germline V CDR1 and CDR2: SGDLS, YYNGEE. CDR3 length equals 15 residues. Between the trimmed V and J ends, which lost 4 bases and 4 bases, there was a span of 15 bases. Authors' analysis steps: Nucleated cell counts were estimated from reference gene primer amplification. The table came from immunoSEQ multiplex PCR; TCRdb's copy has only in-frame clones and leaves some out. V, J and clone size are taken as reported in that table, and D and trimming were inferred from the DNA itself. This sample has roughly 230,000 clones, with approximately 89% found just once. This entry belongs to a study of blood T cell repertoires in COVID-19. Study at large: The study drew acute and convalescent COVID-19 samples from the United States, Italy and Spain. T cells, B-cell-depleted T cells, or PBMCs supplied cDNA or gDNA.

This receptor was taken from a woman aged 35 to 49 who had recovered from COVID-19. The gene calls are TRBV9 and TRBJ2-1, with a weak D call TRBD2 (6 bases). Sequencing was done on a sample of peripheral blood. The CDR3 reads CASSPGAGGYNEQFF. DNA of the CDR3: TGTGCCAGCAGCCCCGGAGCGGGTGGGTACAATGAGCAGTTCTTC. Complete variable domain (other parts from reference TRBV9 and TRBJ2-1): DSGVTQTPKHLITATGQRVTLRCSPRSGDLSVYWYQQSLDQGLQFLIQYYNGEERAKGNILERFSAQQFPDLHSELNLSSLELGDSALYFCASSPGAGGYNEQFFGPGTRLTVL.